This TCR beta chain stems from a study of blood T cells in healthy people across ages. It was with a sample-barcoded 5' primer and a J-beta primer mix that a second PCR of roughly 6 to 12 cycles was run. TCRdb reanalysed the 5' RACE reads using MiXCR and keeps one entry per CDR3 protein. This repertoire shows roughly 1,100,000 distinct CDR3 sequences, roughly a quarter found once; its top ten account for around 0.75%. This clonotype was observed a few times. These records were also assigned to another study, of T cells of mothers and their children. Per that paper: Related mother-child pairs showed slightly higher but non-significant overlap than unrelated pairs.

Sequenced: blood. The TCR was taken from a girl aged 2 to 10 in good health.

CDR3 sequence: CASSPTGQSSEKLFF. In nucleotides, the CDR3 is TGTGCCAGCAGTCCCACGGGACAGAGTAGTGAAAAACTGTTTTTT. The chain employs TRBV7-9 and TRBJ1-4, with 7 bases that match TRBD1. Losses at the gene ends were 6 bases for V and 7 bases for J; bases not matched to a gene: 11. Per the germline V gene, CDR1 is SEHNR and CDR2 is FQNEAQ (reference sequence). The CDR3 contains 15 residues.